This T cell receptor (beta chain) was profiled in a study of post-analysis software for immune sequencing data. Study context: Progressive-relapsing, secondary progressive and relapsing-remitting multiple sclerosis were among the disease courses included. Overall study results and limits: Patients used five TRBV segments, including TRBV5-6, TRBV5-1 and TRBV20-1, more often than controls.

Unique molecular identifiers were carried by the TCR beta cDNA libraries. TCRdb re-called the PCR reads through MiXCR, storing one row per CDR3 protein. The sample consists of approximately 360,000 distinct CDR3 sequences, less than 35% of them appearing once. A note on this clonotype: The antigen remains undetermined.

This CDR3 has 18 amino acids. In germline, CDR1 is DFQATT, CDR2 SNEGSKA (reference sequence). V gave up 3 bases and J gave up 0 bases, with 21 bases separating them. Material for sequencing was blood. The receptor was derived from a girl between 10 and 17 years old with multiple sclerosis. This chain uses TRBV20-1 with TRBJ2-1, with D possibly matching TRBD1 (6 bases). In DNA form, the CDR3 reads TGCAGTGCTAGGACCCCCCATGGGCAGGGGAGCTCCTACAATGAGCAGTTCTTC. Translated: CSARTPHGQGSSYNEQFF.